Sequencing of this T cell receptor (beta chain) was carried out in a study of glioma-infiltrating T cells after dendritic cell vaccination. Method: immunoSEQ multiplex PCR; TCRdb's copy keeps in-frame clones and lacks some. Of fewer than 110,000 clones in the sample, roughly 79% were seen once. The receptor was isolated from a human donor with glioblastoma. The specimen was blood, collected before dendritic cell vaccination.

The DNA for the CDR3 is TGCGCCAGCAGCTTGGGTGGAGGGGAAGCAGGCTACACCTTC. Its translation is CASSLGGGEAGYTF. The chain carries TRBV5-1 and TRBJ1-2, with D tentatively TRBD1 (5 bases). V lost 0 bases and J 8 bases, leaving 14 bases between the germline ends. CDR3 length: 14 residues. Germline V gene sequence: CDR1 SGHRS, CDR2 YFSETQ.